These 2 T cell receptor beta chains share one sample of origin, sequenced in a study of cytomegalovirus exposure and HLA in healthy donors. Data came from immunoSEQ multiplex PCR; TCRdb stores just in-frame clones and leaves some out. This table has tens of thousands of clones, 80% to 90% appearing once. The sample was PBMCs. The receptors come from a young woman in good health and CMV-seropositive.

The chain uses TRBV19 and TRBJ1-1, with D maybe TRBD1 (6 bases). Germline-derived CDR1 and CDR2 are LNHDA and SQIVND (reference sequence). V lost 5 bases to trimming and J lost 1 base, with 14 bases between them. This CDR3 has 15 residues. CDR3 in amino acids: CASSPIGQTNTEAFF. The CDR3 nucleotides are TGTGCCAGTAGTCCGATCGGACAGACGAACACTGAAGCTTTCTTT.

The chain uses TRBV2 and TRBJ2-5, with D maybe TRBD1 (5 bases). This CDR3 has 14 amino acids. Germline CDR1 SNHLY, CDR2 FYNNEI. V was clipped by 7 bases and J by 5 bases, with 17 bases between them. This CDR3 reads CASNGATARETQYF. The CDR3 DNA sequence: TGTGCCAGCAATGGGGCGACAGCCCGGGAGACCCAGTACTTC.